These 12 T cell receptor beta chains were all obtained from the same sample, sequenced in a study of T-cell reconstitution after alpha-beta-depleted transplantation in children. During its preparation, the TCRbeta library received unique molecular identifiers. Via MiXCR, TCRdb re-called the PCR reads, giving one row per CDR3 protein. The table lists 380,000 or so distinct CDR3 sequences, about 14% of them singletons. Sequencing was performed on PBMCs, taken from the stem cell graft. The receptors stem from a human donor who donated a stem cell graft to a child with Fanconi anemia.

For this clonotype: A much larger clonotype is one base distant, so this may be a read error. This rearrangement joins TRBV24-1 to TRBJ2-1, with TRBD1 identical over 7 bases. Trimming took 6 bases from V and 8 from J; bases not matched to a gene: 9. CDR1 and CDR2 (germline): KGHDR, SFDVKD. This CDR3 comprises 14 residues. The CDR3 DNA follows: TGTGCCACCAGTAGGACAGGATCCCTCTATGAGCAGTTCTTC. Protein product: CATSRTGSLYEQFF.

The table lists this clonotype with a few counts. This CDR3 reads CASSAGTDSYNEQFF. The CDR3 DNA sequence: TGCGCCAGCAGTGCCGGGACTGACTCCTACAATGAGCAGTTCTTC. The genes are TRBV10-1 and TRBJ2-1, with D possibly matching TRBD2 (6 bases). The CDR3 extends over 15 amino acids. With 4 bases removed from V and 0 bases from J, the gap between germline ends came to 10 bases. The V gene's germline CDR1 is WNHNN and CDR2 SYGVQD (reference sequence).

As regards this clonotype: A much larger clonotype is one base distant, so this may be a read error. In DNA form, the CDR3 reads TGCGCCAGCAGCCAGGACAGCTATAATTCACCCATCCACTTT. Translation gives CASSQDSYNSPIHF. The rearrangement links TRBV4-3 to TRBJ1-6; the D gene is possibly TRBD1 (6 bases). The CDR3 has 14 amino acids. In germline, CDR1 is LGHNA, CDR2 YSLEER.

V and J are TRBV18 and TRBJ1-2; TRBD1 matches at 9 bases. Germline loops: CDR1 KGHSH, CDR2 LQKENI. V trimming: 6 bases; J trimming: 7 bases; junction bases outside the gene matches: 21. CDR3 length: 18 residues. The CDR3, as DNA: TGTGCCAGCTCTCCCCCAAAAGGAACCGGGACAGGGCCTTCTGGCTACACCTTC. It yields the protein CASSPPKGTGTGPSGYTF.

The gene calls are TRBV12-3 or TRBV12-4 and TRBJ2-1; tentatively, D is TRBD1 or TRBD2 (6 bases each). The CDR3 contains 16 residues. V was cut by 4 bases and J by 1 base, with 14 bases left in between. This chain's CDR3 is CASSYVGGLSYNEQFF. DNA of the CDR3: TGTGCCAGCAGTTACGTCGGGGGCTTATCCTACAATGAGCAGTTCTTC.

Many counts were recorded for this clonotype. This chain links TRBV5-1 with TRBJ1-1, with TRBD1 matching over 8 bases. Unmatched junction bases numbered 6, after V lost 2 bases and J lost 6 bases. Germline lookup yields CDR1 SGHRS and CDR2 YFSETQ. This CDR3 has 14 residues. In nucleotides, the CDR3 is TGCGCCAGCAGCTTTTCAGGGGGCTCAGCTGAAGCTTTCTTT. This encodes CASSFSGGSAEAFF.

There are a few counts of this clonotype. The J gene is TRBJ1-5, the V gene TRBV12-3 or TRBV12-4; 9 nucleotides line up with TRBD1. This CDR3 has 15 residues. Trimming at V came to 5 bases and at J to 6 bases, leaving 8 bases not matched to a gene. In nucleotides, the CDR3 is TGTGCCAGCAGTCCGACCACAGGGGGCTTTCAGCCCCAGCATTTT. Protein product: CASSPTTGGFQPQHF.

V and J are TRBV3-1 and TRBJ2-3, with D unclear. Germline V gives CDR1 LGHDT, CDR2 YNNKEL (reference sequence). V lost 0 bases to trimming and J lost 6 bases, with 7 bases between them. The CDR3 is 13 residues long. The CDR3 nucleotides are TGTGCCAGCAGCCAAGATAAAGAGGATACGCAGTATTTT. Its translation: CASSQDKEDTQYF.

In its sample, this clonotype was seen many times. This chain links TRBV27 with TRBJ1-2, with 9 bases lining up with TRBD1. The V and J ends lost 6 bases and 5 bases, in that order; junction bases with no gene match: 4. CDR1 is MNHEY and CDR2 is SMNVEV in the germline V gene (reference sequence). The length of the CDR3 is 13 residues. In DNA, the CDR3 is TGTGCCAGCAGCCTGGGACAGGGTTATGGCTACACCTTC. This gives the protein CASSLGQGYGYTF.

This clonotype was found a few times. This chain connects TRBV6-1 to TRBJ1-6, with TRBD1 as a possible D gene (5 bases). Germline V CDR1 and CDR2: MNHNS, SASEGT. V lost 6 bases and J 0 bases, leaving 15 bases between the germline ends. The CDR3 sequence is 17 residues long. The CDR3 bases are TGTGCCAGCAGGAACTGGACACCGAGCTCCTATAATTCACCCCTCCACTTT. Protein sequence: CASRNWTPSSYNSPLHF.

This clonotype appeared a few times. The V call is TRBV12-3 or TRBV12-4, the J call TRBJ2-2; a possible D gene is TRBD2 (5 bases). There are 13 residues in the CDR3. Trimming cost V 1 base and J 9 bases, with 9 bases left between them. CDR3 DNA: TGTGCCAGCAGTTTAGAGGGAGCCAGGGAGCTGTTTTTT. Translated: CASSLEGARELFF.

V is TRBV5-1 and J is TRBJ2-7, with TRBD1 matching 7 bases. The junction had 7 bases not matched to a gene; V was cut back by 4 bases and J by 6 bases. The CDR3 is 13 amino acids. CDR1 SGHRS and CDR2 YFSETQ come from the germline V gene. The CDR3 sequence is CASSLKRDSEQYF. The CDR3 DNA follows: TGCGCCAGCAGCCTAAAAAGGGACAGCGAGCAGTACTTC.